These 8 T cell receptor beta chains originate from one sample sequenced in a study of T cell responses to AZD1222 COVID-19 vaccine. Profiling relied on immunoSEQ multiplex PCR, and the TCRdb table lists in-frame clones only, not all of them. The sample has approximately 150,000 clones; roughly 93% are singletons. The material was peripheral blood, obtained after recovery from COVID-19. The receptors derive from an adult who had recovered from COVID-19.

The chain carries TRBV7-9 and TRBJ2-3; 10 bases are a match to TRBD2. Germline V lookup: CDR1 SEHNR, CDR2 FQNEAQ (reference sequence). The junction had 5 bases not matched to a gene; V was cut back by 1 base and J by 4 bases. This CDR3 is built from 16 residues. In nucleotides, the CDR3 is TGTGCCAGCAGCTTAGGGGAAGGACTAGCGGCAGATACGCAGTATTTT. Its protein is CASSLGEGLAADTQYF.

The table lists this clone with a count of one. This chain uses TRBV3-1 (or the pseudogene TRBV3-2) with TRBJ2-7; 9 bases are a match to TRBD1. Unmatched junction bases numbered 6, after V lost 3 bases and J lost 6 bases. Germline V gene lookup returns CDR1 LGHDT and CDR2 YNNKEL (reference sequence). CDR3 length: 14 residues. CDR3 bases: TGTGCCAGCAGCCAGGGACAGGGAAGTGGCGAGCAGTACTTC. Translated: CASSQGQGSGEQYF.

Here the CDR3 DNA reads TGTGCCAGCAGCTTGGTGGGACAGGGGCCTAGGGATGAGCAGTTCTTC. Residues: CASSLVGQGPRDEQFF. This chain connects TRBV5-4 to TRBJ2-1; 10 bases are shared with TRBD1. The CDR3 runs to 16 residues. From germline, CDR1 is SGHNT and CDR2 YYREEE (reference sequence). The V and J ends lost 0 bases and 8 bases, in that order; junction bases with no gene match: 8.

DNA of the CDR3: TGTGCCAGCAGTGAGAACAATAATTCACCCCTCCACTTT. As protein: CASSENNNSPLHF. The chain couples TRBV6-4 to TRBJ1-6; no firm D call. The CDR3 has 13 amino acids. Germline values: CDR1 MRHNA, CDR2 SNTAGT. Trimming pared 3 bases from V and 5 bases from J, leaving 5 bases between.

V and J are TRBV6-2 or TRBV6-3 and TRBJ2-3, with TRBD2 identical over 8 bases. The CDR3 contains 14 residues. Germline V gives CDR1 MNHEY, CDR2 SVGEGT. V shed 5 bases, J shed 6 bases, and the junction held 7 bases outside the gene matches. The CDR3 DNA reads TGTGCCAGCAGTCCAGCGGGAGAGTATGATACGCAGTATTTT. Translating gives CASSPAGEYDTQYF.

This clone was seen a single time. This chain uses TRBV28 with TRBJ1-5; D not certain. Germline V gene data show CDR1 as MDHEN and CDR2 as SYDVKM. The CDR3 contains 12 residues. The germline V and J ends were trimmed by 11 bases and 6 bases, with 14 bases remaining between them. The CDR3 spells CASLKGGQPQHF. The CDR3 nucleotides are TGTGCCTCTCTTAAAGGCGGTCAGCCCCAGCATTTT.

This clone occurred once. The chain is built from TRBV27 and TRBJ2-2; D is unclear. The CDR3 runs 15 residues. V was pared by 4 bases and J by 1 base, with 10 bases between. In germline, CDR1 is MNHEY, CDR2 SMNVEV (reference sequence). CDR3 amino acids: CASSSGRRNTGELFF. CDR3 coding DNA: TGTGCCAGCAGTTCGGGTAGAAGGAACACCGGGGAGCTGTTTTTT.

The rearrangement links TRBV19 to TRBJ1-1; D not certain. There are 12 residues in the CDR3. V dropped 10 bases and J dropped 1 base, with 10 bases sitting between them. The germline V gene encodes CDR1 LNHDA and CDR2 SQIVND (reference sequence). The CDR3 sequence is CATRPANTEAFF. Written as DNA, the CDR3 is TGTGCCACTCGGCCGGCGAACACTGAAGCTTTCTTT.